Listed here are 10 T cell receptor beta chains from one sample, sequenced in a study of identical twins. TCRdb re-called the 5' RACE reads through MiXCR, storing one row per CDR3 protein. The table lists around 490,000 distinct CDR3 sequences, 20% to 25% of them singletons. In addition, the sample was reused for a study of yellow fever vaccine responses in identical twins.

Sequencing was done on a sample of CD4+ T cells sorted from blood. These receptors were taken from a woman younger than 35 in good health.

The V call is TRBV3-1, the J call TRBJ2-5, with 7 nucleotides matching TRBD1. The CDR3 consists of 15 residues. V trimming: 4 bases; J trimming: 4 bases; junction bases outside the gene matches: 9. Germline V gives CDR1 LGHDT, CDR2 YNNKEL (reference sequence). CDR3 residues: CASSPTTGQRETQYF. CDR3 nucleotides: TGTGCCAGCAGCCCGACGACAGGGCAACGAGAGACCCAGTACTTC.

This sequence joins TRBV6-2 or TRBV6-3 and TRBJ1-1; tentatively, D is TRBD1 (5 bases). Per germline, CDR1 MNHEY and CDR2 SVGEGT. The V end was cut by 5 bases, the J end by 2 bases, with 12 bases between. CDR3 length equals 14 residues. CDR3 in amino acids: CASSNGGGNTEAFF. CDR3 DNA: TGTGCCAGCAGTAACGGGGGAGGTAACACTGAAGCTTTCTTT.

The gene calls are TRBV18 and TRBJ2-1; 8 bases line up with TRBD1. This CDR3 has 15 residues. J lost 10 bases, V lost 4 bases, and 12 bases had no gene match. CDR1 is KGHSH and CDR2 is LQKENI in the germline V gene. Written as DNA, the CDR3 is TGTGCCAGCTCACTAGCCAGGGGGCAAGCGGAGGAGCAGTTCTTC. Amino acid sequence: CASSLARGQAEEQFF.

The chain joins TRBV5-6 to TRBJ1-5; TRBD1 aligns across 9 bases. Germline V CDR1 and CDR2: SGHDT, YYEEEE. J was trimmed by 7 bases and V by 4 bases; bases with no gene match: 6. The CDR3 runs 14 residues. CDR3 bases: TGTGCCAGCAGCCAGGGACAGGGCGGCCAGCCCCAGCATTTT. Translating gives CASSQGQGGQPQHF.

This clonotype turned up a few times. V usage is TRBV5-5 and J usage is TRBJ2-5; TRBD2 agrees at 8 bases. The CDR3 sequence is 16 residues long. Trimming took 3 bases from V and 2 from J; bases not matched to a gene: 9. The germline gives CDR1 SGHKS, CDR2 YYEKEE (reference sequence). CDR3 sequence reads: CASSSRAGEPQETQYF. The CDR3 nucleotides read TGTGCCAGCAGCTCCAGAGCGGGGGAACCGCAAGAGACCCAGTACTTC. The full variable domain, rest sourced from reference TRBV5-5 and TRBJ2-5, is DAGVTQSPTHLIKTRGQQVTLRCSPISGHKSVSWYQQVLGQGPQFIFQYYEKEERGRGNFPDRFSARQFPNYSSELNVNALLLGDSALYLCASSSRAGEPQETQYFGPGTRLLVL.

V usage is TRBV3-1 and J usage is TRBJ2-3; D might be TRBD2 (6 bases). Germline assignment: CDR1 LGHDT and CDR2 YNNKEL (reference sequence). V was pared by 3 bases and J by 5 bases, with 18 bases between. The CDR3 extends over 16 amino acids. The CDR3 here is CASSQGSTGRIDTQYF. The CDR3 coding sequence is TGTGCCAGCAGCCAGGGATCGACGGGGAGGATAGATACGCAGTATTTT.

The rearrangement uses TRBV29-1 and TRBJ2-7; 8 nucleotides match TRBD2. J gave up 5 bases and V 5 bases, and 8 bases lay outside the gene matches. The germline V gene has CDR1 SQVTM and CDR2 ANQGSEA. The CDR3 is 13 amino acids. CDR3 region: CSVSSGPFHEQYF. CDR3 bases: TGCAGCGTTTCTAGCGGGCCCTTCCACGAGCAGTACTTC.

CDR3 in amino acids: CASSPGLAGATRFF. The CDR3 bases are TGTGCCAGCAGTCCGGGACTAGCGGGGGCAACTCGGTTCTTC. The chain has TRBV28 and TRBJ2-1; 14 bases match TRBD2. The CDR3 totals 14 residues. The V gene's germline CDR1 is MDHEN and CDR2 SYDVKM. With 5 bases clipped from V and 15 bases from J, the junction kept 9 bases outside the gene matches.

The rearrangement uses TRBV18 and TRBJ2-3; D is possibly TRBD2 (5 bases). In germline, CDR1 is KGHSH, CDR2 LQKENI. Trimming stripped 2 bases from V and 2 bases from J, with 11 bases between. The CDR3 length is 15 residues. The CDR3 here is CASSPALVNTDTQYF. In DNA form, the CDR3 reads TGTGCCAGCTCACCAGCACTAGTCAACACAGATACGCAGTATTTT.

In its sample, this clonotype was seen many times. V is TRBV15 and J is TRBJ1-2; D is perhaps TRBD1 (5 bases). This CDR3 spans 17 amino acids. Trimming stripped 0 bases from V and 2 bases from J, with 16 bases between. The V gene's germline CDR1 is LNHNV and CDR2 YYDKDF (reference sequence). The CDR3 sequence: CATSRDRTGGRNYGYTF. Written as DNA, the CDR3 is TGTGCCACCAGCAGAGATCGAACAGGAGGGAGAAACTATGGCTACACCTTC. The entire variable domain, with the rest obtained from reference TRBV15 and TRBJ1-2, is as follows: DAMVIQNPRYQVTQFGKPVTLSCSQTLNHNVMYWYQQKSSQAPKLLFHYYDKDFNNEADTPDNFQSRRPNTSFCFLDIRSPGLGDTAMYLCATSRDRTGGRNYGYTFGSGTRLTVV.